The next 6 T cell receptor beta chains were all read from a single sample in a study of blood T cell repertoires in COVID-19. Clones were sequenced by immunoSEQ multiplex PCR, and TCRdb holds only the in-frame ones, with some missing. The sample records 150,000 to 200,000 clones, about 90% being singletons. The sequencing input was peripheral blood. The receptors were sampled from a woman aged 70-85 years with acute or convalescent COVID-19.

The V call is TRBV3-1 (or the pseudogene TRBV3-2), the J call TRBJ2-6; 7 positions agree with TRBD1. The V segment lost 5 bases and the J segment 4 bases; nucleotides outside the gene matches: 5. Germline values: CDR1 LGHDT, CDR2 YNNKEL (reference sequence). The CDR3 consists of 15 residues. CDR3 in amino acids: CASSNRGSGANVLTF. The CDR3 DNA sequence: TGTGCCAGCAGCAACAGGGGTTCCGGGGCCAACGTCCTGACTTTC.

The gene calls are TRBV4-3 and TRBJ1-2; D ambiguous. The CDR3 is 13 amino acids. Germline-derived CDR1 and CDR2 are LGHNA and YSLEER. V was pared by 0 bases and J by 8 bases, with 10 bases between. The CDR3: CASSQDRSRGYTF. The CDR3 nucleotides read TGCGCCAGCAGCCAAGACAGGTCACGGGGCTACACCTTC.

In this sample, this clone turned up a few times. V gene TRBV27 combines with J gene TRBJ1-6; D gene ambiguous. Germline CDR1 and CDR2: MNHEY and SMNVEV (reference sequence). Trimming cost V 4 bases and J 0 bases, with 16 bases left between them. The CDR3 length is 18 residues. The CDR3 DNA sequence: TGTGCCAGCAGTTCCCTTAGCCAGTGGAGCTCCTATAATTCACCCCTCCACTTT. Translation: CASSSLSQWSSYNSPLHF.

The chain couples TRBV5-1 to TRBJ2-2, with TRBD1 matching 7 bases. CDR1 is SGHRS, CDR2 YFSETQ, per germline. The CDR3 runs 23 residues. V gave up 5 bases and J gave up 0 bases; unmatched junction bases: 28. CDR3 loop: CASRLSTGKISGTDSPNTGELFF. The CDR3 nucleotides are TGCGCCAGCAGGTTATCAACGGGAAAAATCTCCGGGACAGATAGCCCGAACACCGGGGAGCTGTTTTTT.

This rearrangement joins TRBV2 to TRBJ1-1; 7 bases align to TRBD1. Germline V lookup: CDR1 SNHLY, CDR2 FYNNEI. The trim removed 6 bases at V and 2 bases at J, leaving 3 bases unmatched. The CDR3 totals 13 residues. CDR3 coding DNA: TGTGCCAGCAGAGACAGGGCCAACACTGAAGCTTTCTTT. Translation gives CASRDRANTEAFF.

The genes are TRBV7-2 and TRBJ1-1, with D possibly TRBD1 on 5 matching bases. This CDR3 comprises 16 residues. In germline, CDR1 is SGHTA, CDR2 FQGNSA. V gave up 5 bases and J gave up 1 base, with 17 bases separating them. This CDR3 reads CASSKGGAARNTEAFF. The CDR3, as DNA: TGTGCCAGCAGCAAAGGAGGGGCCGCCCGGAACACTGAAGCTTTCTTT. Combining the CDR3 with reference TRBV7-2 and TRBJ1-1 gives the whole variable domain GAGVSQSPSNKVTEKGKDVELRCDPISGHTALYWYRQSLGQGLEFLIYFQGNSAPDKSGLPSDRFSAERTGGSVSTLTIQRTQQEDSAVYLCASSKGGAARNTEAFFGQGTRLTVV.